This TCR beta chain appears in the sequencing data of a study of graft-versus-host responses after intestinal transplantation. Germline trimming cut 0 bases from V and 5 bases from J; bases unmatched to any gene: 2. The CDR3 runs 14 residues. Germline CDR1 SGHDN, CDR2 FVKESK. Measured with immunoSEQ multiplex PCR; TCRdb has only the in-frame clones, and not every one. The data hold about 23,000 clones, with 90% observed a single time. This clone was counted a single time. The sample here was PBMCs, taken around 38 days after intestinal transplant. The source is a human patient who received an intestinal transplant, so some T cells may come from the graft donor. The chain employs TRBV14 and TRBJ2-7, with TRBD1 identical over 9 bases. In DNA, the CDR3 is TGTGCCAGCAGCCAAGATACAGGGGGCGACGAGCAGTACTTC. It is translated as CASSQDTGGDEQYF.